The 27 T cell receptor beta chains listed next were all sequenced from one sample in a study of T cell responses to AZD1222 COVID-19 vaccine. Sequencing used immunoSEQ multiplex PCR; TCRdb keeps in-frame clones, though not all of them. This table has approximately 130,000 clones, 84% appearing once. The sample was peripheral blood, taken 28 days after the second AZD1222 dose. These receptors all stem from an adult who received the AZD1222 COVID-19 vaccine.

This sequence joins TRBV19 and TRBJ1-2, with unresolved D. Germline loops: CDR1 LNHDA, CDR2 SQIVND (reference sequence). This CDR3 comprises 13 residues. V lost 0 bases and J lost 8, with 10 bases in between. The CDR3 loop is CASSIDGVSGYTF. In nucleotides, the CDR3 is TGTGCCAGTAGTATAGATGGGGTGAGCGGCTACACCTTC.

CDR3 loop: CASTGQRGFRDTQYF. Written as DNA, the CDR3 is TGTGCCAGTACTGGCCAGCGGGGGTTTAGAGATACGCAGTATTTT. The chain is built from TRBV19 and TRBJ2-3, with TRBD2 identical over 8 bases. This CDR3 has 15 amino acids. V lost 7 bases to trimming and J lost 5 bases; unmatched junction nucleotides: 11. The germline CDR1 and CDR2 sequences are LNHDA and SQIVND (reference sequence).

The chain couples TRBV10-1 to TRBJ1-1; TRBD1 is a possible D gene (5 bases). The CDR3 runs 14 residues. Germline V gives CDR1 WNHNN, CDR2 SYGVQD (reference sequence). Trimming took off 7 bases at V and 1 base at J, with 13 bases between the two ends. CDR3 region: CASIHRGTNTEAFF. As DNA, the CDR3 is TGCGCCAGCATTCATCGGGGGACGAACACTGAAGCTTTCTTT.

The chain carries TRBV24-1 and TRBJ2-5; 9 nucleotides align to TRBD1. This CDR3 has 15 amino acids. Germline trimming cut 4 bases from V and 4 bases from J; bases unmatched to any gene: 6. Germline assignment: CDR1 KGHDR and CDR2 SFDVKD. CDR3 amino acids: CATSENRGLGETQYF. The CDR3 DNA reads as TGTGCCACCAGTGAAAACAGGGGGCTCGGAGAGACCCAGTACTTC.

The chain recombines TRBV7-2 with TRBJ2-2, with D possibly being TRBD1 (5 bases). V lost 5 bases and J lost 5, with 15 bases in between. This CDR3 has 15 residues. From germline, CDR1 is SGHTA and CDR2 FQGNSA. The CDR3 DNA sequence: TGTGCCAGCAGCCCTAGTAGGGGAAAGACCGGGGAGCTGTTTTTT. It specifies CASSPSRGKTGELFF.

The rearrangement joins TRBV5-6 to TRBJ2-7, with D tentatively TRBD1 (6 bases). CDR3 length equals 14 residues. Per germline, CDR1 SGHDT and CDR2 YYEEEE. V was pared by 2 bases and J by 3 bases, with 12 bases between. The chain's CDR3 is CASSFPAGDYEQYF. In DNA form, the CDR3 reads TGTGCCAGCAGCTTCCCTGCAGGGGACTACGAGCAGTACTTC. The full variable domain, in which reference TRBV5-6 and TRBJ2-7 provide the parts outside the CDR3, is DAGVTQSPTHLIKTRGQQVTLRCSPKSGHDTVSWYQQALGQGPQFIFQYYEEEERQRGNFPDRFSGHQFPNYSSELNVNALLLGDSALYLCASSFPAGDYEQYFGPGTRLTVT.

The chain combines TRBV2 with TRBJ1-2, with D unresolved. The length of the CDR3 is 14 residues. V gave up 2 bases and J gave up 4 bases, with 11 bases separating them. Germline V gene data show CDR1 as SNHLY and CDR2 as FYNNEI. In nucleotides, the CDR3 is TGTGCCAGCAGTGAATTTGTCCAGCCCTATGGCTACACCTTC. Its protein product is CASSEFVQPYGYTF.

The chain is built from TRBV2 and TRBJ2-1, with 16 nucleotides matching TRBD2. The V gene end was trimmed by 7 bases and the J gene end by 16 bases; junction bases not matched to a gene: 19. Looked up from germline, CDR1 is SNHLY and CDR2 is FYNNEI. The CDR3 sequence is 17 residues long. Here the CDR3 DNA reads TGTGCCAGCACTCTCACTACCGGGACTAGCGGGGGGGCAGCCGGATTCTTC. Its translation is CASTLTTGTSGGAAGFF.

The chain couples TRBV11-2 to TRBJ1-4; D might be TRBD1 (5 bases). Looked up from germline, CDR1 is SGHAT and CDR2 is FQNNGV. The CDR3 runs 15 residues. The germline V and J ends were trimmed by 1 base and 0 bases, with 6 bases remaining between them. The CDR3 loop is CASSLGGATNEKLFF. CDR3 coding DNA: TGTGCCAGCAGCTTAGGGGGCGCAACTAATGAAAAACTGTTTTTT.

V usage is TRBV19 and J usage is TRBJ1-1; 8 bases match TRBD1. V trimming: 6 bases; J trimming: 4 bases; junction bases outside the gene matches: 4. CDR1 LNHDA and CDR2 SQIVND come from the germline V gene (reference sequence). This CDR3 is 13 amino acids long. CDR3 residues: CASSYQGATEAFF. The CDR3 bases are TGTGCCAGTAGCTACCAGGGGGCCACTGAAGCTTTCTTT. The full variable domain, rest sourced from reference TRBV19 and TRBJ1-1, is DGGITQSPKYLFRKEGQNVTLSCEQNLNHDAMYWYRQDPGQGLRLIYYSQIVNDFQKGDIAEGYSVSREKKESFPLTVTSAQKNPTAFYLCASSYQGATEAFFGQGTRLTVV.

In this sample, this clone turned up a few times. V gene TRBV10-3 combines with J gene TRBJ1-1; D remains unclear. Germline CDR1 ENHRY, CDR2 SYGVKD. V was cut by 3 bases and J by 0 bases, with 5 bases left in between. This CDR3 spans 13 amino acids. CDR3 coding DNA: TGTGCCATCAGTGATATGATGAACACTGAAGCTTTCTTT. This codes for CAISDMMNTEAFF.

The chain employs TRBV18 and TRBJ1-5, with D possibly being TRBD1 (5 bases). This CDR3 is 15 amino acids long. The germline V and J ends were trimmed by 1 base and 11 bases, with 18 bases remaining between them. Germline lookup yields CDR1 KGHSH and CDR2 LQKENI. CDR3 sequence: CASSPQTGGPGAQHF. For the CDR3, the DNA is TGTGCCAGCTCACCACAAACAGGAGGCCCCGGCGCCCAGCATTTT.

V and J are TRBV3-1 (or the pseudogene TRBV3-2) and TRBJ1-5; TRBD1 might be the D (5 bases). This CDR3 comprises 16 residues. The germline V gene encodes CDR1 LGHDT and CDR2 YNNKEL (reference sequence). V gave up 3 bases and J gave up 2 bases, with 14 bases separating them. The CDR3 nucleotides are TGTGCCAGCAGCCAGGGGGATAGGATTGGCAATCAGCCCCAGCATTTT. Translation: CASSQGDRIGNQPQHF.

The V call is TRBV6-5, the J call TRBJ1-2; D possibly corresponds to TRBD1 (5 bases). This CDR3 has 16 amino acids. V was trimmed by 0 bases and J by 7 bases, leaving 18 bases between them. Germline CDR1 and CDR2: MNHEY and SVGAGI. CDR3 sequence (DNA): TGTGCCAGCAGTTACTCGGGGCAGGAGGCATGGTCTGGCTACACCTTC. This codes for CASSYSGQEAWSGYTF.

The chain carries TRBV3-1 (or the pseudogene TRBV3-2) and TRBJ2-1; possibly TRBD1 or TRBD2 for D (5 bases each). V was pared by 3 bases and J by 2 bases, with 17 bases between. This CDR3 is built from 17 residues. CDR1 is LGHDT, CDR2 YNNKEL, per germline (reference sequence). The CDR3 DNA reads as TGTGCCAGCAGCCAGTTCCCCGGGACGGATGCCTACAATGAGCAGTTCTTC. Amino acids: CASSQFPGTDAYNEQFF.

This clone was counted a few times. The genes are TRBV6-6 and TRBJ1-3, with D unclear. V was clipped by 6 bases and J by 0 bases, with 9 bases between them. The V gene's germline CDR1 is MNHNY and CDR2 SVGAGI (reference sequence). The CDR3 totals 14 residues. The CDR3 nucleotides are TGTGCCAGCAGATCGGCGGGCTCTGGAAACACCATATATTTT. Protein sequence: CASRSAGSGNTIYF.

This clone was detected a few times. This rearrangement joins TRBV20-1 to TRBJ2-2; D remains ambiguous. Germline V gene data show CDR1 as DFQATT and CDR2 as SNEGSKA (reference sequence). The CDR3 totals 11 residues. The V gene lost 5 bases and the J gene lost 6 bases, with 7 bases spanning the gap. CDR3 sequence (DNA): TGCAGTGCTGACGGATCCGGGGAGCTGTTTTTT. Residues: CSADGSGELFF.

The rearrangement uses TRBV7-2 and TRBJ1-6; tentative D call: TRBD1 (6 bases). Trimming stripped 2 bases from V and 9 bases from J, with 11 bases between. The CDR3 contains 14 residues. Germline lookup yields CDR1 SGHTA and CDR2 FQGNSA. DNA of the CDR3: TGTGCCAGCAGCTTAATAAGGGGGGGTTCACCCCTCCACTTT. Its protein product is CASSLIRGGSPLHF.

As DNA, the CDR3 is TGTGCCAGCAGCCGACTGACGTCAAAATCTGAAAAACTGTTTTTT. Residues: CASSRLTSKSEKLFF. V gene TRBV5-8 combines with J gene TRBJ1-4, with D hard to call. There are 15 residues in the CDR3. The germline V and J ends were trimmed by 4 bases and 7 bases, with 17 bases remaining between them. CDR1 is SGHTS, CDR2 YDEGEE, per germline.

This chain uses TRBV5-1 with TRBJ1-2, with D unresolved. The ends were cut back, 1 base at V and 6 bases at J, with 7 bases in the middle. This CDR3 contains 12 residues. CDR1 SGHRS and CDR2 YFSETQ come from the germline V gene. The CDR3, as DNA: TGCGCCAGCAGCTTGTCTGGGGATGGCTACACCTTC. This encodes CASSLSGDGYTF.

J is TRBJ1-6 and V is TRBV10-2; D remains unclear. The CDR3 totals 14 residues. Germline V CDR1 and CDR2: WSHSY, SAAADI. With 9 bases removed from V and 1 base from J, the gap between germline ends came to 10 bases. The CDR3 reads CASQIESYNSPLHF. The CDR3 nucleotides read TGCGCCAGTCAGATTGAATCCTATAATTCACCCCTCCACTTT.

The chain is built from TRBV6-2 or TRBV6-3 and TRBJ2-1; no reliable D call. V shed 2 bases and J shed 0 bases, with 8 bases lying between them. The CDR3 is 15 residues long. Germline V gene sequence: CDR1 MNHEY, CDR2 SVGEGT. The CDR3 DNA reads TGTGCCAGCAGTTACGGCGCGTACTCCTACAATGAGCAGTTCTTC. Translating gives CASSYGAYSYNEQFF.

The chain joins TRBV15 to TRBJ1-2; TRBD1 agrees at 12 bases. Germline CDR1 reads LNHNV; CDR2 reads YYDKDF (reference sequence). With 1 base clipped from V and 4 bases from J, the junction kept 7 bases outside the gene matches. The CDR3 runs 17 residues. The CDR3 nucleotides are TGTGCCACCAGCAGAGCCCCCGGGACAGGGGGCTCCTATGGCTACACCTTC. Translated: CATSRAPGTGGSYGYTF.

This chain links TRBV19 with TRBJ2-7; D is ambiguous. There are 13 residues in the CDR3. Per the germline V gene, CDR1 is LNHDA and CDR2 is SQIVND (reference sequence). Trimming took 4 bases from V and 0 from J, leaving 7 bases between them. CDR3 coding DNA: TGTGCCAGTAGTACAGTCGGCTCCTACGAGCAGTACTTC. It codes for CASSTVGSYEQYF.

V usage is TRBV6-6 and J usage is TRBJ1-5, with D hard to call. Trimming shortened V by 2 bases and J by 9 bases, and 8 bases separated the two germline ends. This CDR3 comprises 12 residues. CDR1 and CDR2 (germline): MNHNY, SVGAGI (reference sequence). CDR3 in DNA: TGTGCCAGCAGTTACGGACCTGGGCCCCAGCATTTT. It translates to CASSYGPGPQHF.

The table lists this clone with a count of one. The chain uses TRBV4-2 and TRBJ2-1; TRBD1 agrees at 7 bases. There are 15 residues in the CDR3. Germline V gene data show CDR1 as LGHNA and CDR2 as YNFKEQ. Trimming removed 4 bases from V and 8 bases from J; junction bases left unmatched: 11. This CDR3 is CASSPRQGLSDEQFF. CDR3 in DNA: TGTGCCAGCAGCCCAAGACAGGGATTGAGCGATGAGCAGTTCTTC.

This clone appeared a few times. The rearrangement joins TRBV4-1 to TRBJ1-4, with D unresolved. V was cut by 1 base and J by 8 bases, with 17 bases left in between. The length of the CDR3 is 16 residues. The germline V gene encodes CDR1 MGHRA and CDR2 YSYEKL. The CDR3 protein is CASSQGAEGLGEKLFF. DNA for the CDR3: TGCGCCAGCAGCCAAGGGGCTGAAGGGCTTGGGGAAAAACTGTTTTTT.